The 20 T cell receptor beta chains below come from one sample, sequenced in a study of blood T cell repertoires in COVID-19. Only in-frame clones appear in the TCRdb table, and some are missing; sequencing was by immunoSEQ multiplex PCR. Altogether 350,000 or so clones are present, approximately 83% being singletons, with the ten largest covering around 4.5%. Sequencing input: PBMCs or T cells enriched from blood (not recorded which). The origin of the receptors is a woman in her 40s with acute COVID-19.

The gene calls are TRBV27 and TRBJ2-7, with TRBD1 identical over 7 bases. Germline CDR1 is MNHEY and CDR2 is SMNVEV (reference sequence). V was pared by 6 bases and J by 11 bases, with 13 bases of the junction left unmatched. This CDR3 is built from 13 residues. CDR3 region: CASRLGMTGMEYF. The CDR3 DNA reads TGTGCCAGCAGGCTCGGAATGACAGGGATGGAGTACTTC.

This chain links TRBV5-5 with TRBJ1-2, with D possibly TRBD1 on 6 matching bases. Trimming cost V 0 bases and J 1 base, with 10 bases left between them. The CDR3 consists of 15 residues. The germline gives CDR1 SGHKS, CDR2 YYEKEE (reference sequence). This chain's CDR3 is CASSLDPGVNYGYTF. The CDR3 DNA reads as TGTGCCAGCAGCTTGGACCCAGGGGTTAACTATGGCTACACCTTC.

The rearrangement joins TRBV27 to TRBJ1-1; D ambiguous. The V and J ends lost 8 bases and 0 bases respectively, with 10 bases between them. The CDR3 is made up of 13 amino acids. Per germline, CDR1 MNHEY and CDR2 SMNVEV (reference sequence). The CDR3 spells CASGGGLNTEAFF. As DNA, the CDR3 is TGTGCCAGCGGAGGAGGATTGAACACTGAAGCTTTCTTT.

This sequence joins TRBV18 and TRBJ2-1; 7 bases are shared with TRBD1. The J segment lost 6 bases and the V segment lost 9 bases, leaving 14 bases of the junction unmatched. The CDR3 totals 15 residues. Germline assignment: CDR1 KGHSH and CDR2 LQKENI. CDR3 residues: CASQAQDRIRNEQFF. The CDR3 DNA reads TGTGCCAGTCAAGCTCAGGACAGGATTCGCAATGAGCAGTTCTTC.

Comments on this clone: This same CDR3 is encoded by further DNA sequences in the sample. CDR3 sequence reads: CASSLSGQQETQYF. The CDR3, as DNA: TGTGCCAGCAGCTTATCGGGACAGCAAGAGACCCAGTACTTC. V and J are TRBV7-3 and TRBJ2-5; TRBD1 matches 7 bases. In germline, CDR1 is SGHTA, CDR2 FQGTGA. The CDR3 extends over 14 amino acids. Trimming removed 2 bases from V and 2 bases from J; junction bases left unmatched: 2.

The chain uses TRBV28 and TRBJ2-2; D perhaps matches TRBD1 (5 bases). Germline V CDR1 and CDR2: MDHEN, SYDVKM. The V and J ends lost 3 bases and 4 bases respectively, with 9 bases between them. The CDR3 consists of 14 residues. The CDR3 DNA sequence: TGTGCCAGCAGTTTTAGGGGATCCACCGGGGAGCTGTTTTTT. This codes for CASSFRGSTGELFF.

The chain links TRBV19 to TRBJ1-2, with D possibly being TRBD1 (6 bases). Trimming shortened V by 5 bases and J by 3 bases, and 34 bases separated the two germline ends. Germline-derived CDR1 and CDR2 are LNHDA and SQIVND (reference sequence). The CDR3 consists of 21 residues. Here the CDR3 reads CASSSLKLTEYVQGSDYGYTF. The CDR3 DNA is TGTGCCAGTAGTTCATTGAAGTTGACGGAATATGTACAGGGCAGCGACTATGGCTACACCTTC.

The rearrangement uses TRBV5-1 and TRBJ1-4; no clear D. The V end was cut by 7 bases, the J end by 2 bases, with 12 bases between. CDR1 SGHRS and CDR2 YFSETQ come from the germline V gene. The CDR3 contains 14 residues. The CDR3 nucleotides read TGCGCCAGCCGAGCTAGTGCCACTAATGAAAAACTGTTTTTT. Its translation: CASRASATNEKLFF.

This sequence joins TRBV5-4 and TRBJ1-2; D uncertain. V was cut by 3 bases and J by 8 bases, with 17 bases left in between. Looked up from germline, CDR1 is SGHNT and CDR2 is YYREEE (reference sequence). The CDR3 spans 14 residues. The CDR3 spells CASSWTGFLSGYTF. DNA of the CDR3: TGTGCCAGCAGCTGGACGGGGTTCTTGTCCGGCTACACCTTC.

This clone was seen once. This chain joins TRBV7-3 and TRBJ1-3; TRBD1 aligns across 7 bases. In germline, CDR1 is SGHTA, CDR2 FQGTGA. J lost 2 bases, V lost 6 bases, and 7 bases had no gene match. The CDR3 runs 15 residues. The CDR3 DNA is TGTGCCAGCAGGACGGACAGGATTGCTGGAAACACCATATATTTT. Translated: CASRTDRIAGNTIYF.

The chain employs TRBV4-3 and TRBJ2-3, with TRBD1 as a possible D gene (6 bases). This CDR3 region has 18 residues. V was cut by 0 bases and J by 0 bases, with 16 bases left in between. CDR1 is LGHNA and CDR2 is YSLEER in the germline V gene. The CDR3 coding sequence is TGCGCCAGCAGCCAAGACAGGGGAAACTGGCCAAGCACAGATACGCAGTATTTT. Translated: CASSQDRGNWPSTDTQYF.

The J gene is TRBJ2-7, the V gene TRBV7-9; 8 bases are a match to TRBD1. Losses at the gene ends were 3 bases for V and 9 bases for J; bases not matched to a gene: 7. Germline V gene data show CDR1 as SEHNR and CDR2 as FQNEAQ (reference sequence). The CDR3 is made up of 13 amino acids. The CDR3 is CASSFQDRVGQYF. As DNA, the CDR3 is TGTGCCAGCAGCTTCCAGGACAGGGTCGGGCAGTACTTC. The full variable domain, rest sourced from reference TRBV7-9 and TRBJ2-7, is DTGVSQNPRHKITKRGQNVTFRCDPISEHNRLYWYRQTLGQGPEFLTYFQNEAQLEKSRLLSDRFSAERPKGSFSTLEIQRTEQGDSAMYLCASSFQDRVGQYFGPGTRLTVT.

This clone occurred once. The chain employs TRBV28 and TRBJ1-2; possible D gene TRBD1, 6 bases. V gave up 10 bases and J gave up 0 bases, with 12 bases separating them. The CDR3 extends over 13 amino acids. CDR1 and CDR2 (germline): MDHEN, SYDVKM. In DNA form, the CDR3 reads TGTGCCATCCAGGGGCCGTCTAACTATGGCTACACCTTC. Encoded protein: CAIQGPSNYGYTF.

The CDR3 here is CASRTGTEAFF. DNA for the CDR3: TGTGCCAGCAGAACAGGGACTGAAGCTTTCTTT. The chain has TRBV3-1 (or the pseudogene TRBV3-2) and TRBJ1-1; possibly TRBD1 for D (6 bases). The germline V and J ends were trimmed by 6 bases and 5 bases, with 7 bases remaining between them. Germline V gene lookup returns CDR1 LGHDT and CDR2 YNNKEL (reference sequence). The CDR3 has 11 residues.

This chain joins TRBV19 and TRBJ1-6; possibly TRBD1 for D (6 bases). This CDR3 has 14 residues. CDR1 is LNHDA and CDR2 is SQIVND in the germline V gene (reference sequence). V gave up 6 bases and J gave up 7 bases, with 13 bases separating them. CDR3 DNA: TGTGCCAGTAGGGGATCGACAGGAAATTCACCCCTCCACTTT. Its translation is CASRGSTGNSPLHF.

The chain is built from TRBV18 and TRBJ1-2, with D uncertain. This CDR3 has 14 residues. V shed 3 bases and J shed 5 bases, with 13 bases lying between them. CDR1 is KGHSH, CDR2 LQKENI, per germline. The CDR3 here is CASSPDPTGYGYTF. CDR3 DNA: TGTGCCAGCTCACCCGACCCGACGGGGTATGGCTACACCTTC.

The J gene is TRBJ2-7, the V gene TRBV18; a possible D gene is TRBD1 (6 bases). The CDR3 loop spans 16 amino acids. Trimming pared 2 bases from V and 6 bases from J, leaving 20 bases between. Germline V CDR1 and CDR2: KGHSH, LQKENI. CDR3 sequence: CASSPSPGQGSVEQYF. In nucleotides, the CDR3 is TGTGCCAGCTCACCATCTCCGGGACAAGGCTCGGTCGAGCAGTACTTC. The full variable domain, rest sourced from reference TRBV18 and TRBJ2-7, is NAGVMQNPRHLVRRRGQEARLRCSPMKGHSHVYWYRQLPEEGLKFMVYLQKENIIDESGMPKERFSAEFPKEGPSILRIQQVVRGDSAAYFCASSPSPGQGSVEQYFGPGTRLTVT.

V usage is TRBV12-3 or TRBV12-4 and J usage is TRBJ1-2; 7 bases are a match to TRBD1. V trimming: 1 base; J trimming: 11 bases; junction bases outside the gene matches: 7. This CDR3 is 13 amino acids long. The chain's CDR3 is CASSLGSGGGYTF. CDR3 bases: TGTGCCAGCAGTTTAGGCTCAGGGGGAGGATACACCTTC.

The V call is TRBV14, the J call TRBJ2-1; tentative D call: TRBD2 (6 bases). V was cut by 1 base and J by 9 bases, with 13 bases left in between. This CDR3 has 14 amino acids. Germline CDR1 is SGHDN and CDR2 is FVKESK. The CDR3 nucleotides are TGTGCCAGCAGCCAAGGCGGGACTCGTGGTGAGCAGTTCTTC. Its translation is CASSQGGTRGEQFF. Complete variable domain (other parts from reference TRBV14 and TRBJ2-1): EAGVTQFPSHSVIEKGQTVTLRCDPISGHDNLYWYRRVMGKEIKFLLHFVKESKQDESGMPNNRFLAERTGGTYSTLKVQPAELEDSGVYFCASSQGGTRGEQFFGPGTRLTVL.

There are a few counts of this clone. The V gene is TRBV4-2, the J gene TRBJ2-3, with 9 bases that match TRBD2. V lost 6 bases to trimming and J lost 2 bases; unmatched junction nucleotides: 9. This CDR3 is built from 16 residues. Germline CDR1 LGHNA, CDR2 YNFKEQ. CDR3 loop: CASRREGSGTTDTQYF. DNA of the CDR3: TGTGCCAGCAGGCGGGAGGGTAGCGGTACCACAGATACGCAGTATTTT.